This entry lists 27 T cell receptor beta chains sequenced from one sample in a study of Ad26.COV2.S vaccination and SARS-CoV-2 variants. Documented treatment: around 19 received Ad26.COV2.S at low or high dose, single or two shots; several received placebo; per-sample allocation not given. Specimen acquisition occurred on day 63 following the initial vaccine or placebo injection. TCRdb's table, derived via immunoSEQ multiplex PCR, lists solely in-frame clones and lacks some. In the table there are about 440,000 clones, less than 95% of which are singletons. The specimen was peripheral blood, collected in a trial of Ad26.COV2.S vaccine versus placebo. The source of these receptors is a person aged 18 to 59 who received the Ad26.COV2.S COVID-19 vaccine or a placebo.

V is TRBV7-2 and J is TRBJ2-2, with 7 bases aligning to TRBD1. V gave up 5 bases and J gave up 2 bases; unmatched junction bases: 5. The CDR3 is 15 residues long. Germline V gene lookup returns CDR1 SGHTA and CDR2 FQGNSA. The DNA of the CDR3 is TGTGCCAGCAGCGCAGGGACAGCCAACACCGGGGAGCTGTTTTTT. Protein product: CASSAGTANTGELFF. The full variable domain, rest sourced from reference TRBV7-2 and TRBJ2-2, is GAGVSQSPSNKVTEKGKDVELRCDPISGHTALYWYRQSLGQGLEFLIYFQGNSAPDKSGLPSDRFSAERTGGSVSTLTIQRTQQEDSAVYLCASSAGTANTGELFFGEGSRLTVL.

J is TRBJ1-1 and V is TRBV29-1; D gene ambiguous. V gave up 6 bases and J gave up 1 base, with 3 bases separating them. This CDR3 has 10 amino acids. Germline CDR1 SQVTM, CDR2 ANQGSEA. The CDR3 sequence: CSVQNTEAFF. Here the CDR3 DNA reads TGCAGCGTGCAGAACACTGAAGCTTTCTTT. Combining the CDR3 with reference TRBV29-1 and TRBJ1-1 gives the whole variable domain SAVISQKPSRDICQRGTSLTIQCQVDSQVTMMFWYRQQPGQSLTLIATANQGSEATYESGFVIDKFPISRPNLTFSTLTVSNMSPEDSSIYLCSVQNTEAFFGQGTRLTVV.

The J gene is TRBJ1-4, the V gene TRBV2, with TRBD1 matching over 8 bases. Germline trimming cut 8 bases from V and 5 bases from J; bases unmatched to any gene: 4. This CDR3 is built from 13 residues. Germline assignment: CDR1 SNHLY and CDR2 FYNNEI. In DNA, the CDR3 is TGTGCCAGCCGGGACAGGTCCAATGAAAAACTGTTTTTT. This translates into CASRDRSNEKLFF. Drawing the rest from reference TRBV2 and TRBJ1-4, the complete variable domain is EPEVTQTPSHQVTQMGQEVILRCVPISNHLYFYWYRQILGQKVEFLVSFYNNEISEKSEIFDDQFSVERPDGSNFTLKIRSTKLEDSAMYFCASRDRSNEKLFFGSGTQLSVL.

This chain connects TRBV7-2 to TRBJ2-1; 7 bases are shared with TRBD2. V was clipped by 5 bases and J by 9 bases; unmatched bases: 13. Germline V lookup: CDR1 SGHTA, CDR2 FQGNSA. The CDR3 extends over 15 amino acids. The CDR3: CASSLGSLRGGEQFF. In DNA form, the CDR3 reads TGTGCCAGCAGCCTAGGGTCGCTTCGCGGGGGTGAGCAGTTCTTC.

The chain has TRBV6-2 or TRBV6-3 and TRBJ2-7; possibly TRBD2 for D (5 bases). This CDR3 comprises 17 residues. Germline V CDR1 and CDR2: MNHEY, SVGEGT. Trimming removed 4 bases at V and 0 bases at J, with 19 bases between. The CDR3 sequence is CASSLFWALATSYEQYF. CDR3 bases: TGTGCCAGCAGTTTGTTTTGGGCGCTAGCTACCTCCTACGAGCAGTACTTC.

In the case of this clone: The sample has other DNA sequences that encode this CDR3 too. The CDR3, as DNA: TGTGCCAGCAGCTTAGGAGCAGGAGATACGCAGTATTTT. This sequence encodes CASSLGAGDTQYF. V is TRBV7-2 and J is TRBJ2-3; D is uncertain. This CDR3 spans 13 amino acids. CDR1 SGHTA and CDR2 FQGNSA come from the germline V gene. V lost 1 base to trimming and J lost 5 bases, with 7 bases between them.

V usage is TRBV18 and J usage is TRBJ2-2; TRBD2 aligns across 13 bases. Germline V gives CDR1 KGHSH, CDR2 LQKENI. Trimming at V came to 7 bases and at J to 3 bases, leaving 5 bases not matched to a gene. The CDR3 spans 16 residues. This chain's CDR3 is CASCGLAGVDTGELFF. Here the CDR3 DNA reads TGTGCCAGCTGCGGACTAGCGGGAGTTGACACCGGGGAGCTGTTTTTT.

This chain joins TRBV4-3 and TRBJ2-7; 7 bases align to TRBD2. CDR3 length: 17 amino acids. The V gene's germline CDR1 is LGHNA and CDR2 YSLEER. Trimming took 0 bases from V and 2 from J; bases not matched to a gene: 10. Here the CDR3 reads CASSQDISASGTYEQYF. The CDR3 DNA reads as TGCGCCAGCAGCCAAGATATTTCGGCTAGCGGTACCTACGAGCAGTACTTC.

V is TRBV5-1 and J is TRBJ2-5; TRBD2 aligns across 12 bases. The V gene's germline CDR1 is SGHRS and CDR2 YFSETQ. Losses at the gene ends were 1 base for V and 5 bases for J; bases not matched to a gene: 12. The length of the CDR3 is 18 residues. The CDR3 loop reads CASSLTLAGGSPGETQYF. In DNA form, the CDR3 reads TGCGCCAGCAGCTTGACTCTAGCGGGAGGGTCCCCTGGGGAGACCCAGTACTTC.

V is TRBV19 and J is TRBJ2-7, with TRBD2 matching over 13 bases. V was pared by 1 base and J by 1 base, with 1 base of the junction left unmatched. Germline V gene data show CDR1 as LNHDA and CDR2 as SQIVND (reference sequence). This CDR3 contains 16 residues. Written as DNA, the CDR3 is TGTGCCAGTAGTATAGGGGGACTAGCGGGATCCTACGAGCAGTACTTC. It encodes CASSIGGLAGSYEQYF.

The CDR3 reads CASSYGTGIFYEQYF. The CDR3 DNA sequence: TGTGCCAGCAGTTACGGGACAGGGATTTTCTACGAGCAGTACTTC. The chain couples TRBV6-5 to TRBJ2-7; 9 positions agree with TRBD1. V trimming: 2 bases; J trimming: 3 bases; junction bases outside the gene matches: 5. The CDR3 spans 15 residues. CDR1 and CDR2 (germline): MNHEY, SVGAGI.

V gene TRBV5-5 combines with J gene TRBJ2-5, with 12 nucleotides matching TRBD2. This CDR3 contains 14 residues. Germline V CDR1 and CDR2: SGHKS, YYEKEE (reference sequence). V shed 2 bases and J 5 bases; nucleotides not matched to a gene: 1. CDR3 coding DNA: TGTGCCAGCAGCTTACTAGCGGGAGGCGAGACCCAGTACTTC. Translated, it gives CASSLLAGGETQYF.

This clone was seen only once. The chain employs TRBV14 and TRBJ2-7; D unresolved. The CDR3 has 14 residues. V lost 0 bases to trimming and J lost 0 bases, with 6 bases between them. The germline CDR1 and CDR2 sequences are SGHDN and FVKESK. DNA of the CDR3: TGTGCCAGCAGCCAAGATCAGGTCTCCTACGAGCAGTACTTC. Protein sequence: CASSQDQVSYEQYF.

This CDR3 is CASSPSRTGPYEQYF. The CDR3, as DNA: TGTGCCAGCAGCCCCAGCCGGACAGGGCCCTACGAGCAGTACTTC. The chain links TRBV13 to TRBJ2-7; 8 positions agree with TRBD1. CDR1 and CDR2 from the germline V gene are PRHDT and FYEKMQ (reference sequence). CDR3 length equals 15 residues. Trimming cost V 5 bases and J 2 bases; bases outside gene matches: 8.

The chain carries TRBV28 and TRBJ2-7; D is possibly TRBD1 or TRBD2 (5 bases each). Germline V gives CDR1 MDHEN, CDR2 SYDVKM. V was shortened by 6 bases and J by 5 bases, with 11 bases between the two germline ends. The CDR3 runs to 12 residues. CDR3 DNA: TGTGCCAGCAGGGACACGGAGGACGAGCAGTACTTC. This gives the protein CASRDTEDEQYF.

The chain employs TRBV5-4 and TRBJ2-1; 10 nucleotides line up with TRBD2. Germline CDR1 reads SGHNT; CDR2 reads YYREEE (reference sequence). Trimming removed 4 bases from V and 6 bases from J; junction bases left unmatched: 4. CDR3 size: 14 residues. CDR3 residues: CASSASGSRNEQFF. The CDR3 DNA is TGTGCCAGCAGCGCTAGCGGGAGCCGCAATGAGCAGTTCTTC.

The chain recombines TRBV27 with TRBJ2-1, with 7 bases aligning to TRBD2. Germline V gene sequence: CDR1 MNHEY, CDR2 SMNVEV (reference sequence). The ends lost 7 bases at V and 3 bases at J; junction bases unmatched: 9. This CDR3 has 15 residues. The CDR3 region has the DNA TGTGCCAGCACTCGGACTAGGTTCCTCTACAATGAGCAGTTCTTC. Amino acids: CASTRTRFLYNEQFF.

J is TRBJ1-4 and V is TRBV9; tentatively, D is TRBD1 (5 bases). Trimming took 0 bases from V and 5 from J, leaving 11 bases between them. CDR3 length equals 15 residues. The germline V gene has CDR1 SGDLS and CDR2 YYNGEE. The DNA of the CDR3 is TGTGCCAGCAGCGTAGGAGGGACGGGCAATGAAAAACTGTTTTTT. Translated: CASSVGGTGNEKLFF. The full variable domain, rest sourced from reference TRBV9 and TRBJ1-4, is DSGVTQTPKHLITATGQRVTLRCSPRSGDLSVYWYQQSLDQGLQFLIQYYNGEERAKGNILERFSAQQFPDLHSELNLSSLELGDSALYFCASSVGGTGNEKLFFGSGTQLSVL.

The chain uses TRBV7-2 and TRBJ1-1; D unresolved. The germline CDR1 and CDR2 sequences are SGHTA and FQGNSA. The CDR3 covers 14 residues. Trimming shortened V by 1 base and J by 3 bases, and 9 bases separated the two germline ends. The CDR3 DNA follows: TGTGCCAGCAGCTTAGAGGGCGGGGACACTGAAGCTTTCTTT. Amino acid sequence: CASSLEGGDTEAFF.

The chain employs TRBV10-3 and TRBJ2-7, with 8 bases fitting TRBD2. The CDR3 extends over 15 amino acids. Trimming cost V 3 bases and J 2 bases; bases outside gene matches: 6. Per the germline V gene, CDR1 is ENHRY and CDR2 is SYGVKD. The CDR3 nucleotides are TGTGCCATCAGTGATGAGCGGGGGAGACCCTACGAGCAGTACTTC. Residues: CAISDERGRPYEQYF.

The J gene is TRBJ2-2, the V gene TRBV19; possibly TRBD1 for D (7 bases). The CDR3 runs to 16 residues. The germline V gene encodes CDR1 LNHDA and CDR2 SQIVND (reference sequence). V was clipped by 0 bases and J by 0 bases, with 8 bases between them. The CDR3 sequence is CASSIDRGANTGELFF. As DNA, the CDR3 is TGTGCCAGTAGTATAGACAGGGGGGCGAACACCGGGGAGCTGTTTTTT.

This clone was recorded once. This chain connects TRBV28 to TRBJ1-4; TRBD1 matches 7 bases. The germline V gene encodes CDR1 MDHEN and CDR2 SYDVKM. V shed 4 bases and J 4 bases; nucleotides not matched to a gene: 6. The CDR3 length is 15 residues. CDR3 DNA sequence: TGTGCCAGCAGTTCCGCGCAGGGGGTTAATGAAAAACTGTTTTTT. Amino acid sequence: CASSSAQGVNEKLFF.

The rearrangement joins TRBV7-9 to TRBJ2-5; D perhaps matches TRBD2 (6 bases). CDR1 is SEHNR and CDR2 is FQNEAQ in the germline V gene (reference sequence). Trimming stripped 2 bases from V and 5 bases from J, with 9 bases between. This CDR3 region has 13 residues. Written as DNA, the CDR3 is TGTGCCAGCAGCTTATCCGGAGGGGAGACCCAGTACTTC. This encodes CASSLSGGETQYF.

This clone has only a few counts. V usage is TRBV5-1 and J usage is TRBJ1-6; D is unclear. Per the germline V gene, CDR1 is SGHRS and CDR2 is YFSETQ. The CDR3 runs to 13 residues. V gave up 0 bases and J gave up 9 bases, with 7 bases separating them. In DNA, the CDR3 is TGCGCCAGCAGCTTGGATAGTAGTTCACCCCTCCACTTT. Translating gives CASSLDSSSPLHF.

The V call is TRBV7-3, the J call TRBJ1-6, with a weak D call TRBD1 (5 bases). Germline assignment: CDR1 SGHTA and CDR2 FQGTGA. V was cut by 2 bases and J by 7 bases, with 9 bases left in between. The CDR3 loop spans 14 amino acids. The CDR3 sequence is CASSLSGVNSPLHF. Written as DNA, the CDR3 is TGTGCCAGCAGCTTATCGGGGGTGAATTCACCCCTCCACTTT.

The chain carries TRBV2 and TRBJ2-1, with D possibly called TRBD1 or TRBD2 (5 bases each). Germline V gene data show CDR1 as SNHLY and CDR2 as FYNNEI. Trimming took 6 bases from V and 6 from J, leaving 15 bases between them. There are 14 residues in the CDR3. CDR3 sequence (DNA): TGTGCCAGCAGCCTCTACGGGACGGTCAATGAGCAGTTCTTC. It is translated as CASSLYGTVNEQFF.

The genes are TRBV6-6 and TRBJ1-2; TRBD1 is a possible D gene (5 bases). The germline V gene encodes CDR1 MNHNY and CDR2 SVGAGI (reference sequence). V was clipped by 6 bases and J by 1 base, with 18 bases between them. The CDR3 is 16 amino acids. The CDR3 bases are TGTGCCAGCAGCTACAGCCAGCAGGGAGATAACTATGGCTACACCTTC. Its translation is CASSYSQQGDNYGYTF.